This T cell receptor beta chain stems from a study of cytomegalovirus exposure and HLA in healthy donors. Overall study findings and caveats: Reported findings show TCR beta sequences accurately forecast HLA-A and HLA-B alleles in most subjects.

CDR1 is SGHVS and CDR2 is FNYEAQ in the germline V gene. Trimming cost V 5 bases and J 5 bases; bases outside gene matches: 10. This CDR3 has 15 residues. Concerning this clone: What it binds is not known.

The PCR was carried out with 60 Vbeta primers and 13 Jbeta primers. Using immunoSEQ multiplex PCR, the repertoire was profiled, and TCRdb retains in-frame clones only, with some absent. The table has some 120,000 clones, about four fifths seen once. The chain recombines TRBV7-6 with TRBJ2-7; TRBD1 aligns across 9 bases. The sample consisted of PBMCs. The receptor was derived from a man aged 25-40 years in good health and CMV-seropositive. CDR3 amino acids: CASSPGGTGSNEQYF. DNA of the CDR3: TGTGCCAGCAGCCCAGGAGGGACAGGGTCCAACGAGCAGTACTTC.